This paragraph covers one T cell receptor (beta chain) sequence. The data are from a study of blood T cell repertoires in COVID-19. Overall study context: Sites in the United States, Italy and Spain provided acute and convalescent COVID-19 samples. Sample material is recorded as cDNA or gDNA derived from T cells, B-cell-depleted T cells, or PBMCs.

The protocol was immunoSEQ multiplex PCR, while the TCRdb copy is restricted to in-frame clones and leaves out a portion. Among more than 250,000 clones listed, around 87% were seen once. The CDR3 is 15 amino acids. The V gene end was trimmed by 3 bases and the J gene end by 4 bases; junction bases not matched to a gene: 5. Per the germline V gene, CDR1 is LNHDA and CDR2 is SQIVND (reference sequence). Recruitment covered 25 or so US areas and drew participants whose ages spanned roughly 18 to 89 years. The chain employs TRBV19 and TRBJ2-2; TRBD2 matches 7 bases. This TCR came from a woman aged 25-40 years who had recovered from COVID-19. Sequenced sample: PBMCs or T cells enriched from blood (not recorded which). The CDR3 coding sequence is TGTGCCAGTAGTATTGGGGGGACTATCACCGGGGAGCTGTTTTTT. Residues: CASSIGGTITGELFF.